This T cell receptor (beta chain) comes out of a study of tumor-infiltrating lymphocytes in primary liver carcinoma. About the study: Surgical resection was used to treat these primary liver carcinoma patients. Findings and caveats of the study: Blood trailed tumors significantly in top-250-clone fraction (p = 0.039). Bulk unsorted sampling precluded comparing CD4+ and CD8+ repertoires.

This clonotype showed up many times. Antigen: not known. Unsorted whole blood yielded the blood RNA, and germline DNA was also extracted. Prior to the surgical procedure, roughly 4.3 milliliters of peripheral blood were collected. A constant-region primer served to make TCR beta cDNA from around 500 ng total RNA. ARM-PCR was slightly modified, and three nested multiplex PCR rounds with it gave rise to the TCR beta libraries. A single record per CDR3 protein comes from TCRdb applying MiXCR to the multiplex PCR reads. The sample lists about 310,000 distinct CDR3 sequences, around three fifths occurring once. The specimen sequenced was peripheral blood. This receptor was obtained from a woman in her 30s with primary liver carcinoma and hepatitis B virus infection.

For the CDR3, the DNA is TGTGCCATCAGTGGTGCGGAGACCCAGTACTTC. This encodes CAISGAETQYF. The chain uses TRBV10-3 and TRBJ2-5; D ambiguous. V was shortened by 4 bases and J by 5 bases, with 5 bases between the two germline ends. The CDR3 contains 11 residues. Germline V CDR1 and CDR2: ENHRY, SYGVKD.